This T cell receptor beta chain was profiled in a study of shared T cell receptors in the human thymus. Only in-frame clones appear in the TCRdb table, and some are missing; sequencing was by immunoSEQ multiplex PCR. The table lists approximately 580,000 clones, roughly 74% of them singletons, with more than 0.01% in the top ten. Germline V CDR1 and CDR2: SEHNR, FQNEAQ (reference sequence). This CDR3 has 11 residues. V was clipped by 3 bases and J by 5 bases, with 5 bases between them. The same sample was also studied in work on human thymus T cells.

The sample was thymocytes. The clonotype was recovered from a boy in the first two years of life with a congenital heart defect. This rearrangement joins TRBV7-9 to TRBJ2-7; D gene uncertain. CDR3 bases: TGTGCCAGCAGCTTGATAGACGAGCAGTACTTC. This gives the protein CASSLIDEQYF.